This is a list of T cell receptor beta chains from one sample in a study of T cells in AML relapse after transplant. TCRdb reprocessed the PCR reads via MiXCR and lists one record per CDR3 protein. The sample contains 300 to 400 distinct CDR3 sequences, roughly a sixth of which appear only once. What was sequenced was bone marrow. The receptors come from a human donor in good health. The CDR3 runs from the conserved cysteine through the conserved F or W. The D gene is left open where the match is weak. Where a row states a size, it is once, few, many or the class of an expanded clone; other rows omit it.

J gene	D gene	clone size	V gene	CDR3 protein	CDR3 DNA
TRBJ2-7	.	few	TRBV16	CASSQEAYEQYF	TGTGCCAGCAGCCAGGAGGCATACGAGCAGTACTTC
TRBJ2-1	TRBD2	medium-sized	TRBV7-2	CASSLERGTSGRFQFF	TGTGCCAGCAGCTTAGAGCGGGGGACTAGCGGGAGGTTCCAGTTCTTC
TRBJ1-1	.	.	TRBV3-1	CANSRREAGAFF	TGTGCCAACAGTCGACGGGAGGCGGGAGCTTTCTTT
TRBJ2-7	.	large	TRBV30	CAWSVGLGATIGQYF	TGTGCCTGGAGTGTAGGATTGGGGGCCACAATCGGGCAGTACTTC
TRBJ2-3	TRBD2	large	TRBV4-1	CASSLFLAGGRADTQYF	TGCGCCAGCAGCCTTTTCTTAGCGGGGGGGCGCGCAGATACGCAGTATTTT
TRBJ1-5	.	large	TRBV10-3	CAISDSSFIHQPQHF	TGTGCCATCAGTGACTCTTCCTTCATTCATCAGCCCCAGCATTTT
TRBJ1-5	.	large	TRBV19	CASSIGFVVQHF	TGTGCCAGTAGTATAGGATTCGTGGTCCAGCATTTT
TRBJ1-6	.	large	TRBV11-2	CASSPPSDRLNSPLHF	TGTGCCAGCAGCCCCCCATCCGACAGGCTTAATTCACCCCTCCACTTT
TRBJ1-2	TRBD1	.	TRBV4-2	CASSQGTGGVFGYTF	TGTGCCAGCAGCCAAGGGACAGGGGGCGTATTTGGCTACACCTTC
TRBJ1-2	.	large	TRBV27	CASSSVRTVLLYGYTF	TGTGCCAGCAGTTCTGTTAGGACAGTTCTACTATATGGCTACACCTTC
TRBJ1-6	.	large	TRBV25-1	CASSERQHLGSPLHF	TGTGCCAGCAGTGAACGACAGCATCTCGGTTCACCCCTCCACTTT
TRBJ1-2	.	medium-sized	TRBV6-6	CASSDRDNYGYTF	TGTGCCAGCAGTGACCGGGACAACTATGGCTACACCTTC
TRBJ1-2	.	large	TRBV20-1	CSAPEGIYGYTF	TGCAGTGCTCCCGAGGGTATCTATGGCTACACCTTC
TRBJ1-6	.	large	TRBV27	CASSRVSEKNSPLHF	TGTGCCAGCAGCCGCGTCAGTGAGAAAAACTCACCCCTCCACTTT
TRBJ2-6	.	medium-sized	TRBV30	CAWDGGLSSGANVLTF	TGTGCCTGGGATGGGGGTCTTAGCTCTGGGGCCAACGTCCTGACTTTC
TRBJ2-2	.	medium-sized	TRBV7-7	CASSHLTGANTGELFF	TGTGCTAGCAGCCATCTAACGGGGGCGAACACCGGGGAGCTGTTTTTT
TRBJ1-6	.	large	TRBV5-1	CASSGRLAGNSPLHF	TGCGCCAGCAGCGGACGATTGGCAGGAAATTCACCCCTCCACTTT
TRBJ1-2	TRBD1	.	TRBV4-2	CASSQGTGGASRDGYTF	TGTGCCAGCAGCCAAGGGACAGGGGGCGCCTCCAGGGATGGCTACACCTTC
TRBJ1-2	TRBD1	.	TRBV7-2	CASSLTGQEIYGYTF	TGTGCCAGCAGCTTAACGGGACAGGAGATCTATGGCTACACCTTC
TRBJ2-1	TRBD2	large	TRBV5-1	CASSLGTSGGNNEQFF	TGCGCCAGCAGCTTGGGGACTAGCGGGGGAAACAATGAGCAGTTCTTC
TRBJ2-5	TRBD2	large	TRBV10-3	CAISESMGKRGRQETQYF	TGTGCCATCAGTGAGTCGATGGGGAAGCGGGGGAGACAAGAGACCCAGTACTTC
TRBJ1-1	TRBD1	large	TRBV20-1	CSAIRPGQGGFWRNTEAFF	TGCAGTGCTATTCGGCCGGGACAGGGGGGATTTTGGAGGAACACTGAAGCTTTCTTT
TRBJ2-1	.	large	TRBV7-8	CASSLERLVSNEQFF	TGTGCCAGCAGCTTAGAGAGACTAGTAAGCAATGAGCAGTTCTTC
TRBJ2-7	.	large	TRBV18	CASSGGSVAYEQYF	TGTGCCAGCTCAGGTGGGTCAGTCGCCTACGAGCAGTACTTC
TRBJ2-5	.	large	TRBV30	CAWSVRVQETQYF	TGTGCCTGGAGTGTACGAGTCCAAGAGACCCAGTACTTC
TRBJ2-6	.	medium-sized	TRBV6-5	CASSMKHSAGANVLTF	TGTGCCAGCAGTATGAAGCATAGTGCTGGGGCCAACGTCCTGACTTTC
TRBJ2-5	.	.	TRBV20-1	CSAPPTGEQETQYF	TGCAGTGCTCCTCCGACCGGGGAGCAAGAGACCCAGTACTTC
TRBJ1-1	TRBD1	large	TRBV6-5	CASSKRQGQTTEAFF	TGTGCCAGCAGTAAAAGACAGGGCCAAACAACTGAAGCTTTCTTT
TRBJ2-5	.	large	TRBV2	CASTTRGETQYF	TGTGCCAGCACAACCAGGGGCGAGACCCAGTACTTC
TRBJ2-4	.	large	TRBV4-3	CASSQDLVGAKNIQYF	TGCGCCAGCAGCCAAGATTTGGTGGGGGCCAAAAACATTCAGTACTTC
TRBJ1-1	.	large	TRBV5-3	CARSTRIRDGKNTEAFF	TGTGCCAGAAGCACCCGAATCCGGGACGGCAAGAACACTGAAGCTTTCTTT
TRBJ1-2	TRBD1	large	TRBV30	CAWSLTGGNGYTF	TGTGCCTGGAGTCTCACAGGGGGGAATGGCTACACCTTC
TRBJ1-1	.	large	TRBV2	CASSEQGKITEAFF	TGTGCCAGCAGTGAACAGGGAAAGATAACTGAAGCTTTCTTT
TRBJ2-6	.	large	TRBV4-2	CASSQAGGANVLTF	TGTGCCAGCAGCCAAGCGGGGGGGGCCAACGTCCTGACTTTC
TRBJ1-5	.	large	TRBV7-2	CASRSGGNQPQHF	TGTGCCAGCCGATCAGGGGGCAATCAGCCCCAGCATTTT
TRBJ1-2	.	large	TRBV3-1	CASSRPGLLNYGYTF	TGTGCCAGCAGCCGCCCGGGACTTCTTAACTATGGCTACACCTTC
TRBJ2-1	TRBD2	.	TRBV6-4	CAREETSGANEQFF	TGTGCCAGAGAGGAGACTAGCGGGGCGAATGAGCAGTTCTTC